This TCR beta chain was found in a study of blood T cell repertoires in COVID-19 (dated by TCRdb to the early 2020s). Turning to the overall study: Collaborator samples came from the United States, Italy and Spain and covered acute and convalescent phases of COVID-19. The prospective study material was composed of cDNA or gDNA derived from T cells, B-cell-depleted T cells, or PBMCs. Deeply sampled blood TCRbeta repertoires from subjects exposed to, actively infected with, or recovered from COVID-19 were included in the dataset. A freely available public database, intended as a resource for researchers studying the immune response to SARS-CoV-2, is where the repertoires were released. The samples were drawn from two sources: the first 160 participants of the ongoing ImmuneRACE study, and some 1,300 subjects contributed by 6 global collaborators. Nearly every sample came with metadata listing a de-identified subject ID, COVID-19 status, age in years and sex. HLA class I and class II types, where available, came from metadata supplied by the sample provider rather than from assay-based typing. The full study reports these points: The amount of clinical and demographic metadata varied by source and participant and was provided uncurated.

Trimming at the junction amounts to 4 bases on V and 9 bases on J, and the germline ends lie 10 bases apart. The CDR3 sequence holds 12 residues, the cysteine and phenylalanine included. Only the CDR3 part of the read is kept: 36 bases, read in frame from the first base. Reading the germline V gene gives CDR1 KGHSH and CDR2 LQKENI. Collaborating institutions collected whole blood in K2EDTA tubes following their own protocols. Collaborator samples were shipped for TCRbeta analysis as frozen whole blood, isolated PBMCs, or DNA extracted from either sample type. Notes on this clone: Its binding antigen is unknown. No much larger clone is present one base from it, and per-base qualities are unavailable.

TCRbeta CDR3 regions were amplified from genomic DNA by means of the immunoSEQ Assay, a bias-controlled multiplex PCR. The original pipeline was this. Within the assay, amplification of reference gene primers was used to estimate how many nucleated cells each sample contained. To quantify the absolute abundance of each unique TCRbeta CDR3 rearrangement, sequence reads were collapsed and filtered. Productive Simpson clonality was computed per sample as the square root of Simpson's diversity index over productive rearrangements. TCRdb obtained this table from immuneACCESS and retained in-frame rearrangements with V and J assigned. These tables miss some clones; where compared with another copy, unresolved V genes account for less than half of the shortfall, and the remainder is unexplained. V, J and clone size derive from that table, while D and trimming were established from the DNA sequence. The sample data list around 270,000 clones, and roughly 80% of these were observed just once. The ten largest clones capture 4.2% of the sample.

The rearranged segments are TRBV18 and TRBJ2-1; no D gene is confidently identified. The sequence came from a man aged 55 to 70 with acute or convalescent COVID-19. The source material was peripheral blood. The DNA sequence is given as TGTGCCAGCTCACAACTCGTGGTTGAGCAGTTCTTC. It translates to CASSQLVVEQFF.